These 20 T cell receptor beta chains were sequenced from one sample in a study of T cell repertoires in cytomegalovirus infection. TCRdb ran MiXCR on the reads and lists one entry per CDR3 protein. Here the sample spans roughly 640,000 distinct CDR3 sequences, around 24% being singletons. Sequenced sample: CD8+ T cells from PBMCs. These receptors all come from a human donor in good health (CMV status not recorded). Some clones in this sample may be carry-over from other donors' samples.

The chain employs TRBV19 and TRBJ2-1; TRBD2 matches 10 bases. CDR1 LNHDA and CDR2 SQIVND come from the germline V gene (reference sequence). V lost 6 bases to trimming and J lost 8 bases; unmatched junction nucleotides: 10. CDR3 length: 15 amino acids. The CDR3 reads CASRKRGGGSYEQFF. CDR3 DNA sequence: TGTGCCAGTAGGAAGCGGGGGGGCGGTAGTTATGAGCAGTTCTTC.

The chain's CDR3 is CASSHEDRGYGYTF. Written as DNA, the CDR3 is TGCGCCAGCAGCCACGAGGACAGGGGCTATGGCTACACCTTC. This chain uses TRBV4-3 with TRBJ1-2, with TRBD1 identical over 9 bases. The length of the CDR3 is 14 residues. Trimming at V came to 3 bases and at J to 4 bases, leaving 3 bases not matched to a gene. The V gene's germline CDR1 is LGHNA and CDR2 YSLEER.

The chain carries TRBV29-1 and TRBJ2-1; D uncertain. Germline CDR1 and CDR2: SQVTM and ANQGSEA. The length of the CDR3 is 13 residues. Trimming removed 6 bases at V and 6 bases at J, with 15 bases between. The CDR3 is CSVSTRYPNEQFF. The CDR3 bases are TGCAGCGTGTCGACACGTTACCCCAATGAGCAGTTCTTC.

This clonotype was picked up many times. The chain recombines TRBV6-2 or TRBV6-3 with TRBJ2-1; possible D gene TRBD2, 6 bases. The CDR3 is 12 amino acids. The germline V and J ends were trimmed by 6 bases and 9 bases, with 12 bases remaining between them. The germline CDR1 and CDR2 sequences are MNHEY and SVGEGT. The CDR3 reads CASRYRGIEQFF. The DNA for the CDR3 is TGTGCCAGCAGATACCGGGGGATTGAGCAGTTCTTC.

This clonotype was counted only a few times. The DNA for the CDR3 is TGTGCCAGCTTCGGACAGGCTAACTATGGCTACACCTTC. This encodes CASFGQANYGYTF. The V and J genes are TRBV7-9 and TRBJ1-2; 7 nucleotides agree with TRBD1. Germline values: CDR1 SEHNR, CDR2 FQNEAQ (reference sequence). With 8 bases clipped from V and 0 bases from J, the junction kept 3 bases outside the gene matches. The CDR3 runs to 13 residues.

This clonotype was detected many times. The chain couples TRBV7-2 to TRBJ1-1; D ambiguous. The CDR3 length is 14 residues. V lost 4 bases and J 2 bases, leaving 11 bases between the germline ends. Germline values: CDR1 SGHTA, CDR2 FQGNSA. CDR3 region: CASSWGSGNTEAFF. CDR3 nucleotide sequence: TGTGCCAGCAGCTGGGGTTCGGGAAACACTGAAGCTTTCTTT.

The sample holds a few counts of this clonotype. J is TRBJ2-6 and V is TRBV7-3; 9 nucleotides agree with TRBD1. The CDR3 contains 17 residues. With V trimmed by 5 bases and J by 8 bases, 13 bases remained unmatched. Germline lookup yields CDR1 SGHTA and CDR2 FQGTGA. CDR3 in amino acids: CASSHRTGTGKTNVLTF. DNA for the CDR3: TGTGCCAGCAGCCATAGAACCGGGACAGGGAAAACCAACGTCCTGACTTTC.

The chain uses TRBV15 and TRBJ2-7, with D unresolved. The ends were cut back, 0 bases at V and 2 bases at J, with 11 bases in the middle. The CDR3 consists of 15 residues. CDR1 is LNHNV and CDR2 is YYDKDF in the germline V gene (reference sequence). The CDR3 coding sequence is TGTGCCACCAGCAGAGATGGATCGACGCCCTACGAGCAGTACTTC. Its protein product is CATSRDGSTPYEQYF.

J is TRBJ1-1 and V is TRBV20-1, with D perhaps TRBD1 (6 bases). V was trimmed by 4 bases and J by 11 bases, leaving 35 bases between them. The germline V gene has CDR1 DFQATT and CDR2 SNEGSKA (reference sequence). The CDR3 runs 18 residues. CDR3 loop: CSAKPLTIPRDTRRGAFF. Written as DNA, the CDR3 is TGCAGTGCTAAGCCCCTAACAATTCCCAGGGACACCCGGAGGGGGGCTTTCTTT.

Only a few counts were recorded for this clonotype. The chain uses TRBV20-1 and TRBJ2-7; D might be TRBD2 (5 bases). Germline values: CDR1 DFQATT, CDR2 SNEGSKA (reference sequence). This CDR3 has 13 residues. V lost 2 bases, J lost 3 bases, and 11 bases lay in between. CDR3 nucleotide sequence: TGCAGTGCTAGAAGGACCGCGGGCTACGAGCAGTACTTC. Translating it yields CSARRTAGYEQYF.

V usage is TRBV4-1 and J usage is TRBJ2-7, with D possibly being TRBD1 (5 bases). This CDR3 region has 15 residues. V gave up 0 bases and J gave up 3 bases, with 12 bases separating them. Germline loops: CDR1 MGHRA, CDR2 YSYEKL. In DNA form, the CDR3 reads TGCGCCAGCAGCCAAGATCAGGGATGGAACTACGAGCAGTACTTC. Amino acids: CASSQDQGWNYEQYF.

This clonotype was counted between two and nine times. The chain is built from TRBV6-2 or TRBV6-3 and TRBJ2-1, with no clear D. Germline V gene lookup returns CDR1 MNHEY and CDR2 SVGEGT. This CDR3 is built from 14 residues. Trimming removed 0 bases from V and 4 bases from J, with 7 bases in between. The CDR3, as DNA: TGTGCCAGCAGTTACTCGGCACTATACAATGAGCAGTTCTTC. Residues: CASSYSALYNEQFF.

This chain connects TRBV6-5 to TRBJ2-7; no clear D. The CDR3 covers 14 residues. Germline V gives CDR1 MNHEY, CDR2 SVGAGI. Trimming took off 5 bases at V and 0 bases at J, with 11 bases between the two ends. The CDR3 sequence: CASSGWAPSYEQYF. The CDR3, as DNA: TGTGCCAGCAGTGGGTGGGCCCCCTCCTACGAGCAGTACTTC.

The chain couples TRBV29-1 to TRBJ2-3; D unresolved. This CDR3 comprises 14 residues. Per germline, CDR1 SQVTM and CDR2 ANQGSEA. V was clipped by 1 base and J by 1 base, with 9 bases between them. CDR3 sequence reads: CSVEGATGTDTQYF. CDR3 bases: TGCAGCGTTGAAGGTGCCACAGGCACAGATACGCAGTATTTT.

A note on this clonotype: A much larger clone lies a single base off, so this may be a read error. The V and J genes are TRBV11-3 and TRBJ2-1, with unresolved D. Germline lookup yields CDR1 SGHNT and CDR2 YENEEA. CDR3 length: 15 amino acids. The CDR3 region is CASSLEKYPYNEQSF. The CDR3 region has the DNA TGTGCCAGCAGCTTGGAAAAGTACCCCTACAATGAGCAGTCCTTC.

V and J are TRBV20-1 and TRBJ2-5, with TRBD1 matching 9 bases. The CDR3 is made up of 15 amino acids. CDR1 and CDR2 from the germline V gene are DFQATT and SNEGSKA (reference sequence). Trimming cost V 6 bases and J 1 base; bases outside gene matches: 9. In nucleotides, the CDR3 is TGCAGTGCCCCGGGACAGGGCTTTTTCCAAGAGACCCAGTACTTC. This sequence encodes CSAPGQGFFQETQYF.

There are many counts of this clonotype. V gene TRBV28 combines with J gene TRBJ2-5; D unresolved. Germline V CDR1 and CDR2: MDHEN, SYDVKM. The ends were cut back, 5 bases at V and 2 bases at J, with 15 bases in the middle. The CDR3 has 15 amino acids. CDR3 in DNA: TGTGCCAGCAGTAACCCTGACGGGTGGCAAGAGACCCAGTACTTC. Its translation is CASSNPDGWQETQYF.

Many counts were recorded for this clonotype. The rearrangement links TRBV28 to TRBJ2-5; 8 nucleotides agree with TRBD2. Germline V gives CDR1 MDHEN, CDR2 SYDVKM. The CDR3 extends over 15 amino acids. The V segment lost 3 bases and the J segment 6 bases; nucleotides outside the gene matches: 9. This CDR3 is CASSLTGGALKTQYF. CDR3 nucleotides: TGTGCCAGCAGTTTGACGGGGGGGGCCCTGAAGACCCAGTACTTC.

The chain joins TRBV14 to TRBJ1-2; D gene unclear. Looked up from germline, CDR1 is SGHDN and CDR2 is FVKESK. This CDR3 comprises 13 residues. Trimming removed 4 bases at V and 5 bases at J, with 11 bases between. This CDR3 reads CASSPGRKYGYTF. The CDR3, as DNA: TGTGCCAGCAGCCCAGGAAGGAAGTATGGCTACACCTTC.

The V call is TRBV12-5, the J call TRBJ1-1; 8 positions agree with TRBD1. Germline loops: CDR1 LGHNT, CDR2 FRNRAP. This CDR3 is 18 amino acids long. Losses at the gene ends were 1 base for V and 0 bases for J; bases not matched to a gene: 10. CDR3 DNA sequence: TGTGCTAGTGGTTTGGCTAACAGCAGGGGGCTACTGAACACTGAAGCTTTCTTT. Translating gives CASGLANSRGLLNTEAFF.